Listed here are 6 T cell receptor beta chains from one sample, sequenced in a study of T-cell memory formation after mild COVID-19. A single record per CDR3 protein comes from TCRdb applying MiXCR to the 5' RACE reads. This sample has about 200,000 distinct CDR3 sequences, with 16% found just once. Material: PBMCs or a T cell subset sorted from them (not recorded which). The receptors come from an adult woman who had mild COVID-19 (a few samples of this study predate the infection). Cell type and time point are not known.

The rearrangement links TRBV15 to TRBJ2-2; no reliable D call. CDR3 size: 16 residues. CDR1 is LNHNV and CDR2 is YYDKDF in the germline V gene (reference sequence). With 4 bases removed from V and 4 bases from J, the gap between germline ends came to 16 bases. The CDR3 spells CATSTKYGRGTGELFF. In DNA, the CDR3 is TGTGCCACCAGCACTAAGTACGGCCGCGGCACCGGGGAGCTGTTTTTT.

This sequence joins TRBV7-2 and TRBJ2-7; D unclear. Germline V gene lookup returns CDR1 SGHTA and CDR2 FQGNSA. This CDR3 has 14 amino acids. The ends were cut back, 4 bases at V and 2 bases at J, with 12 bases in the middle. This CDR3 reads CASSSLGRPYEQYF. The CDR3 bases are TGTGCCAGCAGCTCCTTGGGAAGACCCTACGAGCAGTACTTC. Full variable domain (rest looked up from reference TRBV7-2 and TRBJ2-7): GAGVSQSPSNKVTEKGKDVELRCDPISGHTALYWYRQSLGQGLEFLIYFQGNSAPDKSGLPSDRFSAERTGGSVSTLTIQRTQQEDSAVYLCASSSLGRPYEQYFGPGTRLTVT.

A note on this clonotype: One end of the junction does not line up with germline, which may come from a read error. This sequence joins TRBV5-1 and TRBJ2-5, with 8 bases aligning to TRBD1. The CDR3 is 13 amino acids. Per the germline V gene, CDR1 is SGHRS and CDR2 is YFSETQ. CDR3 in amino acids: CATSLTGVETQYF. CDR3 nucleotide sequence: TGCGCCACCAGCTTGACAGGGGTGGAGACCCAGTACTTC.

The J gene is TRBJ2-1, the V gene TRBV7-9; perhaps TRBD2 as D (6 bases). The CDR3 has 14 amino acids. Germline-derived CDR1 and CDR2 are SEHNR and FQNEAQ (reference sequence). Trimming took off 10 bases at V and 5 bases at J, with 18 bases between the two ends. CDR3 sequence (DNA): TGTGCCACTAGCGCCCATTCATATGACAATGAGCAGTTCTTC. Translating it yields CATSAHSYDNEQFF.

This clonotype was counted a few times. The rearrangement joins TRBV20-1 to TRBJ2-3; 9 positions match TRBD2. Germline trimming cut 3 bases from V and 5 bases from J; bases unmatched to any gene: 9. The CDR3 is made up of 15 amino acids. Germline values: CDR1 DFQATT, CDR2 SNEGSKA (reference sequence). CDR3 residues: CSASGGGRDLDTQYF. CDR3 DNA sequence: TGCAGTGCTAGTGGGGGCGGGAGGGATCTAGATACGCAGTATTTT.

The sample holds a few counts of this clonotype. The chain joins TRBV6-2 or TRBV6-3 to TRBJ1-5; 9 bases are shared with TRBD1. The junction had 18 bases not matched to a gene; V was cut back by 8 bases and J by 4 bases. Germline V CDR1 and CDR2: MNHEY, SVGEGT. CDR3 length: 18 residues. CDR3 amino acids: CASSETDRGDGANQPQHF. CDR3 bases: TGTGCCAGCTCGGAGACGGACAGGGGTGACGGGGCAAATCAGCCCCAGCATTTT.